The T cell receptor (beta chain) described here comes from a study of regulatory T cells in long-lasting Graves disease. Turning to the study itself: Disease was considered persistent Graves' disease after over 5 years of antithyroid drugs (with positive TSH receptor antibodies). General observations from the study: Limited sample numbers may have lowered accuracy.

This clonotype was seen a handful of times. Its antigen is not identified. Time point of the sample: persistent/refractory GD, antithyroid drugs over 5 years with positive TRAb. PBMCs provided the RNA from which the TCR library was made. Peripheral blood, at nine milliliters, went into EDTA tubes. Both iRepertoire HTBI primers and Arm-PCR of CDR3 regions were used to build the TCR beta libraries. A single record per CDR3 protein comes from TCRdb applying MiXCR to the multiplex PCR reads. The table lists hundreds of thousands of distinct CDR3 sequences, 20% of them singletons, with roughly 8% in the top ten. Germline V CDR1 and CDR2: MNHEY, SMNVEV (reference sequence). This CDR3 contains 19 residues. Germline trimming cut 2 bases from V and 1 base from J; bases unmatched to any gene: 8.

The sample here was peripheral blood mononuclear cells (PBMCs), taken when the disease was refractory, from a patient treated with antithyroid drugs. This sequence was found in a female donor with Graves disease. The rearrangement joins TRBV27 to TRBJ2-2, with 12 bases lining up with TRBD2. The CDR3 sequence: CASSLRLAGGKWNTGELFF. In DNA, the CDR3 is TGTGCCAGCAGTTTAAGGCTAGCGGGAGGGAAATGGAACACCGGGGAGCTGTTTTTT.